This is a list of T cell receptor beta chains from one sample in a study of early T cells in non-severe SARS-CoV-2 infection. Each CDR3 protein is one row after TCRdb ran MiXCR on the 5' RACE reads. The table has 70,000 to 90,000 distinct CDR3 sequences, about an eighth seen once; the top ten hold 3.4%. The sequenced material came from whole blood. These receptors all come from an adult who was a healthcare worker with PCR-confirmed SARS-CoV-2 infection or an uninfected control (not recorded which). Both conserved end residues are part of each CDR3. Fields, in order: J gene, V gene, D gene, clone size, CDR3 protein, CDR3 DNA. The D gene is left open where the match is weak. The listing skips clone size in some rows; elsewhere it reads once, few, many or a size class.

TRBJ1-6,TRBV27,NA,many,CASSLRGLGNSPLHF,TGTGCCAGCAGTCTCCGGGGTCTGGGGAATTCACCCCTCCACTTT
TRBJ2-1,TRBV5-1,NA,many,CPDSCLEASGVFYNEQFF,TGCCCCGATTCGTGTTTGGAGGCATCCGGGGTTTTTTACAATGAGCAGTTCTTC
TRBJ1-5,TRBV7-8,NA,few,CASSLAGRDSPHF,TGTGCCAGCAGCTTAGCGGGACGGGATTCCCCGCATTTT
TRBJ2-2,TRBV5-4,TRBD1,many,CASSKGQDTGELFF,TGTGCCAGCAGCAAGGGACAGGACACCGGGGAGCTGTTTTTT
TRBJ2-5,TRBV4-2,NA,few,CASSQGLQETQYF,TGTGCCAGCAGCCAAGGGCTCCAAGAGACCCAGTACTTC
TRBJ1-1,TRBV7-9,NA,few,CASSSHGGGLGTEAFF,TGTGCCAGCAGCTCCCATGGGGGGGGTCTGGGCACTGAAGCTTTCTTT
TRBJ1-4,TRBV6-1,NA,few,CASSEEPTNEKLFF,TGTGCCAGCAGTGAGGAGCCCACGAATGAAAAACTGTTTTTT
TRBJ2-1,TRBV18,NA,few,CASSSAEGNPLYNEQFF,TGTGCCAGCTCTTCGGCGGAGGGCAACCCTCTCTACAATGAGCAGTTCTTC
TRBJ1-4,TRBV25-1,TRBD1,NA,CASSSRTGATNEKLFF,TGTGCCAGCAGTTCCAGGACAGGGGCAACTAATGAAAAACTGTTTTTT
TRBJ2-4,TRBV7-2,NA,NA,CASSLIQGAKNIQYF,TGTGCCAGCAGCTTAATTCAGGGTGCCAAAAACATTCAGTACTTC
TRBJ2-7,TRBV4-1,TRBD1,NA,CASSQVGQGAGEQYF,TGCGCCAGCAGCCAGGTCGGCCAGGGGGCCGGGGAGCAGTACTTC
TRBJ2-5,TRBV20-1,NA,NA,CSARALRGEETQYF,TGCAGTGCTAGGGCCCTGCGAGGAGAAGAGACCCAGTACTTC